What follows are 5 T cell receptor beta chains derived from one specimen sequenced in a study of T cells in localized non-small cell lung cancer. Produced via immunoSEQ multiplex PCR; TCRdb's table is partial and in-frame only. The data contain over 70,000 clones, 80% to 90% of them singletons. Sequenced here: peripheral blood, sampled before any cancer treatment. The receptor source for this set is a male donor older than 55 with stage III squamous cell lung carcinoma.

The genes are TRBV19 and TRBJ1-3; TRBD1 aligns across 8 bases. V was pared by 3 bases and J by 1 base, with 8 bases of the junction left unmatched. Germline V gene lookup returns CDR1 LNHDA and CDR2 SQIVND (reference sequence). The CDR3 is 17 amino acids. CDR3 bases: TGTGCCAGTAGTATCCCCTTTCAGGGGGCTTCTGGAAACACCATATATTTT. The encoded protein is CASSIPFQGASGNTIYF.

The V and J genes are TRBV4-3 and TRBJ1-2; TRBD1 agrees at 9 bases. This CDR3 has 16 amino acids. Germline V gene data show CDR1 as LGHNA and CDR2 as YSLEER. The junction had 9 bases not matched to a gene; V was cut back by 4 bases and J by 3 bases. CDR3 nucleotide sequence: TGCGCCAGCAGCCCGGGACAGGGTACCTTTTACTATGGCTACACCTTC. Translating it yields CASSPGQGTFYYGYTF.

This chain joins TRBV30 and TRBJ2-2; D gene ambiguous. The V gene lost 0 bases and the J gene lost 6 bases, with 8 bases spanning the gap. CDR1 and CDR2 from the germline V gene are GTSNPN and SVGIG (reference sequence). The CDR3 is 13 residues long. The CDR3 loop is CAWSVQGSGELFF. The CDR3 nucleotides read TGTGCCTGGAGTGTACAAGGGTCCGGGGAGCTGTTTTTT.

This clone was detected only a few times. The rearrangement links TRBV5-1 to TRBJ1-1; the D is unclear. The CDR3 sequence is 14 residues long. The V gene's germline CDR1 is SGHRS and CDR2 YFSETQ. V lost 0 bases and J 1 base, leaving 7 bases between the germline ends. The CDR3 sequence is CASSLGHQNTEAFF. CDR3 bases: TGCGCCAGCAGCTTGGGTCATCAGAACACTGAAGCTTTCTTT.

The chain combines TRBV6-1 with TRBJ2-4, with 7 bases fitting TRBD1. J gave up 12 bases and V 6 bases, and 8 bases lay outside the gene matches. Germline-derived CDR1 and CDR2 are MNHNS and SASEGT. The CDR3 loop spans 12 amino acids. The CDR3, as DNA: TGTGCCAGCAGGTTGGGACAGCGGAATCAGTACTTC. This sequence encodes CASRLGQRNQYF.